These 18 T cell receptor beta chains were all obtained from the same sample, sequenced in a study of T cell repertoires in cytomegalovirus infection. These receptors' antigens are unknown. TCRdb reanalysed the reads using MiXCR and keeps one entry per CDR3 protein. The repertoire holds about 740,000 distinct CDR3 sequences, with roughly a third as singletons. The specimen was cultured PBMCs, collected from culture after CMV antigen stimulation. The receptors derive from a human donor in good health (CMV status not recorded). Some clones in this sample may be carry-over from other donors' samples.

This clonotype came up a few times. This sequence joins TRBV5-6 and TRBJ2-7; D might be TRBD2 (5 bases). Trimming cost V 3 bases and J 7 bases, with 14 bases left between them. Germline lookup yields CDR1 SGHDT and CDR2 YYEEEE. This CDR3 is built from 13 residues. DNA for the CDR3: TGTGCCAGCAGCTCAGGACTTCCCCGAGAGCAGTACTTC. Translated: CASSSGLPREQYF.

The chain employs TRBV12-3 or TRBV12-4 and TRBJ2-3; 14 bases line up with TRBD2. The CDR3 is made up of 18 amino acids. J was trimmed by 3 bases and V by 5 bases; bases with no gene match: 10. The CDR3 sequence is CASSPMTSGRALTDTQYF. CDR3 bases: TGTGCCAGCAGTCCCATGACTAGCGGGAGGGCCTTGACAGATACGCAGTATTTT.

The chain combines TRBV7-9 with TRBJ2-5; 9 bases are shared with TRBD2. From germline, CDR1 is SEHNR and CDR2 FQNEAQ (reference sequence). After removal of 4 bases from V and 5 bases from J, the junction contained 8 bases not matched to a gene. The CDR3 has 15 amino acids. CDR3 amino acids: CASSSELAGTETQYF. CDR3 DNA sequence: TGTGCCAGCAGCTCTGAACTAGCGGGTACCGAGACCCAGTACTTC.

This clonotype was found a few times. V usage is TRBV7-6 and J usage is TRBJ1-1, with D perhaps TRBD1 (6 bases). This CDR3 contains 13 residues. The V end lost 0 bases, the J end lost 10 bases, and 12 bases lay between the germline ends. The germline CDR1 and CDR2 sequences are SGHVS and FNYEAQ. The DNA for the CDR3 is TGTGCCAGCAGCTTAGCGTCAGGGGTTGGAGCTTTCTTT. It encodes CASSLASGVGAFF.

The V gene is TRBV20-1, the J gene TRBJ2-5; 10 bases map to TRBD2. The CDR3 totals 14 residues. Germline V CDR1 and CDR2: DFQATT, SNEGSKA (reference sequence). With V trimmed by 4 bases and J by 2 bases, 4 bases remained unmatched. In DNA form, the CDR3 reads TGCAGTGCTAATAGCGGGGGGCCGCAAGAGACCCAGTACTTC. It specifies CSANSGGPQETQYF.

This clonotype was counted a few times. The rearrangement joins TRBV2 to TRBJ2-7, with unresolved D. This CDR3 is 15 amino acids long. Germline V gene lookup returns CDR1 SNHLY and CDR2 FYNNEI. V lost 7 bases and J 2 bases, leaving 18 bases between the germline ends. CDR3: CASKRPGPSAYEQYF. CDR3 DNA sequence: TGTGCCAGCAAGAGACCCGGCCCCTCGGCCTACGAGCAGTACTTC.

This clonotype has a count of ten or more. V gene TRBV7-2 combines with J gene TRBJ2-5; D may be TRBD2 (6 bases). CDR1 is SGHTA and CDR2 is FQGNSA in the germline V gene. The CDR3 covers 14 residues. The V gene lost 7 bases and the J gene lost 1 base, with 13 bases spanning the gap. The CDR3 loop reads CASTQRGSQETQYF. The CDR3 region has the DNA TGTGCCAGCACCCAACGGGGGAGCCAAGAGACCCAGTACTTC.

In this sample, this clonotype turned up a few times. The J gene is TRBJ2-2, the V gene TRBV7-2; TRBD1 aligns across 8 bases. With 4 bases clipped from V and 3 bases from J, the junction kept 7 bases outside the gene matches. Germline CDR1 is SGHTA and CDR2 is FQGNSA. The CDR3 runs to 16 residues. CDR3 nucleotide sequence: TGTGCCAGCAGCTGGGGCGACAGGGGCTACACCGGGGAGCTGTTTTTT. Translation gives CASSWGDRGYTGELFF. The complete variable domain, with remaining parts taken from reference TRBV7-2 and TRBJ2-2, reads GAGVSQSPSNKVTEKGKDVELRCDPISGHTALYWYRQSLGQGLEFLIYFQGNSAPDKSGLPSDRFSAERTGGSVSTLTIQRTQQEDSAVYLCASSWGDRGYTGELFFGEGSRLTVL.

V and J are TRBV20-1 and TRBJ1-1; 8 positions match TRBD1. The CDR3 contains 13 residues. The germline V gene encodes CDR1 DFQATT and CDR2 SNEGSKA (reference sequence). Trimming took 5 bases from V and 2 from J; bases not matched to a gene: 4. The CDR3 region has the DNA TGCAGTGCTCAGACAGGGGAAAACACTGAAGCTTTCTTT. Protein sequence: CSAQTGENTEAFF.

This clonotype was detected only a few times. The chain couples TRBV7-2 to TRBJ2-5; the D gene is possibly TRBD2 (6 bases). Per the germline V gene, CDR1 is SGHTA and CDR2 is FQGNSA. V lost 6 bases and J lost 5, with 13 bases in between. This CDR3 is built from 13 residues. CDR3 sequence (DNA): TGTGCCAGCAGATGGGAGGAGACGGAGACCCAGTACTTC. This codes for CASRWEETETQYF.

The chain recombines TRBV19 with TRBJ1-2, with D perhaps matching TRBD1 (5 bases). CDR1 and CDR2 from the germline V gene are LNHDA and SQIVND (reference sequence). Trimming cost V 7 bases and J 4 bases, with 16 bases left between them. The CDR3 sequence is 14 residues long. The CDR3 reads CASNGISGGYGYTF. The CDR3 coding sequence is TGTGCCAGTAACGGGATCTCTGGGGGCTATGGCTACACCTTC.

The chain couples TRBV27 to TRBJ2-7, with D perhaps matching TRBD2 (6 bases). Germline loops: CDR1 MNHEY, CDR2 SMNVEV (reference sequence). Trimming shortened V by 5 bases and J by 5 bases, and 16 bases separated the two germline ends. CDR3 length equals 14 residues. The CDR3 is CASSLVGGLDEQYF. CDR3 sequence (DNA): TGTGCCAGCAGTCTCGTAGGAGGGCTCGACGAGCAGTACTTC.

The V and J genes are TRBV4-1 and TRBJ1-1, with D possibly matching TRBD1 (5 bases). Trimming removed 1 base at V and 0 bases at J, with 12 bases between. In germline, CDR1 is MGHRA, CDR2 YSYEKL. This CDR3 is 16 amino acids long. CDR3 region: CASSQGTGTVNTEAFF. CDR3 coding DNA: TGCGCCAGCAGCCAAGGTACCGGGACGGTGAACACTGAAGCTTTCTTT.

The chain uses TRBV6-2 or TRBV6-3 and TRBJ2-1, with no clear D. Germline V lookup: CDR1 MNHEY, CDR2 SVGEGT. V was pared by 10 bases and J by 10 bases, with 14 bases between. The CDR3 has 11 amino acids. As DNA, the CDR3 is TGTGCCACCGCTAGGTACAGCGAGCAGTTCTTC. The encoded protein is CATARYSEQFF.

The chain carries TRBV6-6 and TRBJ1-5; D is unresolved. Between the trimmed V and J ends, which lost 2 bases and 7 bases, there was a span of 9 bases. This CDR3 comprises 13 residues. Per the germline V gene, CDR1 is MNHNY and CDR2 is SVGAGI (reference sequence). CDR3 loop: CASSYGIRQPQHF. The CDR3 coding sequence is TGTGCCAGCAGTTACGGGATAAGGCAGCCCCAGCATTTT.

CDR3 region: CASRRGSLWEQYF. The CDR3 DNA sequence: TGTGCCAGCAGGCGGGGAAGCCTGTGGGAGCAGTACTTC. The chain has TRBV12-3 or TRBV12-4 and TRBJ2-7; D might be TRBD2 (6 bases). CDR3 size: 13 residues. Trimming took 6 bases from V and 7 from J, leaving 16 bases between them.

This chain links TRBV7-9 with TRBJ1-3; D ambiguous. Between the trimmed V and J ends, which lost 4 bases and 3 bases, there was a span of 7 bases. CDR3 length: 13 amino acids. The germline gives CDR1 SEHNR, CDR2 FQNEAQ (reference sequence). The CDR3 nucleotides are TGTGCCAGCAGCTCAAGCCTTGGAAACACCATATATTTT. It is translated as CASSSSLGNTIYF.

There are a few counts of this clonotype. This rearrangement joins TRBV12-3 or TRBV12-4 to TRBJ1-2; D is undetermined. Trimming left V 3 bases short and J 4 bases short, with 12 bases between. The CDR3 sequence is 14 residues long. The CDR3 bases are TGTGCCAGCAGTTTCGAAGGCCGCCTCTATGGCTACACCTTC. Its protein is CASSFEGRLYGYTF.